This is a list of T cell receptor beta chains from one sample in a study of sequential checkpoint blockade in melanoma. Some clones are missing from TCRdb's copy, which holds only in-frame ones; the method was immunoSEQ multiplex PCR. Of around 15,000 clones listed, 85% to 95% are singletons. The sample consisted of CD8+ T cells sorted from blood (inferred from file names), taken from a patient given nivolumab and ipilimumab in sequence. The receptors originated from a human donor with melanoma. CDR3s include the opening cysteine and the closing phenylalanine or tryptophan. A D gene is named only where the DNA matches it firmly.

V gene: TRBV28
D gene: TRBD1
J gene: TRBJ1-5
CDR3 protein: CASSFTGVGQPQHF
CDR3 DNA: TGTGCCAGCAGTTTTACAGGGGTAGGCCAGCCCCAGCATTTT

V gene: TRBV2
D gene: TRBD1
J gene: TRBJ1-2
CDR3 protein: CASSGGQGYVGYTF
CDR3 DNA: TGTGCCAGCAGTGGGGGACAGGGTTACGTCGGCTACACCTTC

V gene: TRBV7-2
D gene: .
J gene: TRBJ2-7
CDR3 protein: CASSLTHNEQYF
CDR3 DNA: TGTGCCAGCAGCTTAACACACAACGAGCAGTACTTC

V gene: TRBV19
D gene: .
J gene: TRBJ1-1
CDR3 protein: CASSSGILLSGGAFF
CDR3 DNA: TGTGCCAGTAGTTCCGGGATTCTACTCTCTGGAGGAGCTTTCTTT

V gene: TRBV5-6
D gene: .
J gene: TRBJ1-4
CDR3 protein: CASSLARGVKAANEKLFF
CDR3 DNA: TGTGCCAGCAGCTTGGCCAGGGGCGTGAAGGCAGCTAATGAAAAACTGTTTTTT

V gene: TRBV5-1
D gene: .
J gene: TRBJ1-2
CDR3 protein: CASSPGGGYTF
CDR3 DNA: TGCGCCAGCAGCCCCGGGGGGGGCTACACCTTC

V gene: TRBV15
D gene: .
J gene: TRBJ1-5
CDR3 protein: CATSDMGGQPQHF
CDR3 DNA: TGTGCCACCAGTGATATGGGGGGGCAGCCCCAGCATTTT

V gene: TRBV19
D gene: TRBD1
J gene: TRBJ2-7
CDR3 protein: CASTSRDRGSEQYF
CDR3 DNA: TGTGCCAGTACCTCCCGGGACAGGGGGTCCGAGCAGTACTTC

V gene: TRBV10-3
D gene: .
J gene: TRBJ1-4
CDR3 protein: CAISEQGTNEKLFF
CDR3 DNA: TGTGCCATCAGTGAACAGGGAACTAATGAAAAACTGTTTTTT

V gene: TRBV10-2
D gene: TRBD1
J gene: TRBJ1-1
CDR3 protein: CASSESSIQGRNTEAFF
CDR3 DNA: TGCGCCAGCAGTGAGTCCTCAATACAGGGGAGGAACACTGAAGCTTTCTTT

V gene: TRBV6-6
D gene: TRBD1
J gene: TRBJ1-2
CDR3 protein: CASSYLGQGRYGYTF
CDR3 DNA: TGTGCCAGCAGTTACTTAGGACAGGGGCGGTATGGCTACACCTTC

V gene: TRBV28
D gene: .
J gene: TRBJ1-4
CDR3 protein: CASSLPSAEKLFF
CDR3 DNA: TGTGCCAGCAGTCTTCCGAGCGCTGAAAAACTGTTTTTT

V gene: TRBV11-2
D gene: TRBD1
J gene: TRBJ1-1
CDR3 protein: CASSQGGTGVSTEAFF
CDR3 DNA: TGTGCCAGCAGCCAAGGTGGGACAGGGGTTAGCACTGAAGCTTTCTTT

V gene: TRBV9
D gene: TRBD1
J gene: TRBJ1-6
CDR3 protein: CASSVGTGVRSPLHF
CDR3 DNA: TGTGCCAGCAGCGTAGGGACAGGGGTACGGTCACCCCTCCACTTT

V gene: TRBV9
D gene: TRBD1
J gene: TRBJ1-2
CDR3 protein: CASSPETGGAANYGYTF
CDR3 DNA: TGTGCCAGCAGCCCGGAAACAGGGGGCGCAGCTAACTATGGCTACACCTTC